This T cell receptor beta chain was sequenced for a study of shared clonotypes between healthy human individuals. Study-wide results and limits: Generally, naive subsets came out with larger estimated richness than memory subsets.

Across several immunoSEQ plates, the genomic DNA of each subset was split evenly. Original analysis: Junction-only sequences without quality scores came from ImmunoSEQ, so filtering differed. Measured with immunoSEQ multiplex PCR; TCRdb has only the in-frame clones, and not every one. V and J calls and clone size are copied from that table; D and trimming were computed from the DNA. The sample lists about 2.3 million clones, around 92% occurring once. Trimming pared 2 bases from V and 3 bases from J, leaving 25 bases between. Germline CDR1 is SGHTA and CDR2 is FQGNSA. The CDR3 loop spans 19 amino acids. Concerning this clone itself: Its matching antigen is unknown.

This clonotype was sampled from a man aged 18 to 29 in good health. Some clones in this sample may be carry-over from other donors' samples. V usage is TRBV7-2 and J usage is TRBJ1-2, with a possible D match to TRBD1 (5 bases). Sequencing used naive CD4+ T cells from PBMCs. As to subset: CD45RA+ positively selected. The CDR3 nucleotides are TGTGCCAGCAGCTTAAATCGGGGCAGGGCCTCCCGGGAGGACTATGGCTACACCTTC. It translates to CASSLNRGRASREDYGYTF.